This entry describes one TCR beta chain. Its antigen is unidentified. The sample originates from a study of OX40 agonist ivuxolimab in advanced cancers. If patients had autoimmune disease history or systemic immunosuppression, they were excluded. Peripheral blood came from all dose cohorts at three timepoints. Data came from immunoSEQ multiplex PCR; TCRdb stores just in-frame clones and leaves some out. The table has 60,000 to 80,000 clones, 84% seen once. The CDR3 has 17 residues. V lost 5 bases, J lost 1 base, and 6 bases stayed unmatched. Germline V gene lookup returns CDR1 SGHTA and CDR2 FQGNSA. General study points: Also showing low normalized T-cell clonal expansion were some of the nonresponders. People who partly responded at 0.1-3.0 mg/kg had some of the least clonal expansion seen.

The receptor's source is an adult with an advanced solid tumor such as melanoma, head and neck, liver or kidney cancer. The material sequenced was CD4+ or CD8+ T cells sorted from blood, taken in a trial of the OX40 agonist ivuxolimab. The V call is TRBV7-2, the J call TRBJ2-6; 9 bases align to TRBD1. CDR3: CASSRTGGASGANVLTF. The CDR3, as DNA: TGTGCCAGCAGCCGCACAGGGGGCGCGTCTGGGGCCAACGTCCTGACTTTC.